This T cell receptor (beta chain) comes out of a study of shared clonotypes between healthy human individuals. The CDR3 contains 13 residues. Germline V gives CDR1 SEHNR, CDR2 FQNEAQ (reference sequence). After removal of 2 bases from V and 5 bases from J, the junction contained 3 bases not matched to a gene. Some clones are missing from TCRdb's copy, which holds only in-frame ones; the method was immunoSEQ multiplex PCR. The data hold under 350,000 clones, with more than 75% observed a single time. The gene calls are TRBV7-9 and TRBJ2-7; 7 positions match TRBD2. This TCR came from a man younger than 35 in good health. The sequencing sample was made of memory CD8+ T cells sorted from blood. The subset denotes: CD45RO+ cells pooled with CCR7-negative TemRA cells. The CDR3 loop reads CASSLKGRDEQYF. The CDR3 DNA reads as TGTGCCAGCAGCTTAAAAGGGAGGGACGAGCAGTACTTC.